The rows below give T cell receptor beta chains drawn from one sample of a study of T cells in Graves' hyperthyroidism and ophthalmopathy. TCRdb called the multiplex PCR reads again in MiXCR, with one record for every CDR3 protein. The table records roughly 280,000 distinct CDR3 sequences, roughly 20% of them present only once. The specimen was blood. The receptors originated from a man aged 25-45 years with Graves' ophthalmopathy. The CDR3 runs from the conserved cysteine through the conserved F or W. Fields, in order: D gene, clone size, J gene, V gene, CDR3 protein, CDR3 DNA. A D gene is named only where the DNA matches it firmly. For some rows the clone size is stated as once, few or many, or as a class when expanded; others skip it.

D: TRBD2
size: .
J: TRBJ2-1
V: TRBV7-3
CDR3: CASSLNALSGNNEQFF
DNA: TGTGCCAGCAGCTTAAATGCATTGAGCGGGAACAATGAGCAGTTCTTC

D: .
size: few
J: TRBJ2-3
V: TRBV27
CDR3: CASSLSGTDTQYF
DNA: TGTGCCAGCAGTTTGTCCGGAACAGATACGCAGTATTTT

D: .
size: .
J: TRBJ2-1
V: TRBV7-6
CDR3: CASSLDPPGTGRHEQFF
DNA: TGTGCCAGCAGCTTAGACCCCCCCGGAACGGGGAGGCATGAGCAGTTCTTC

D: TRBD2
size: once
J: TRBJ2-2
V: TRBV6-1
CDR3: CASKGRAGNTGELFF
DNA: TGTGCCAGCAAGGGGAGGGCGGGAAACACCGGGGAGCTGTTTTTT

D: .
size: many
J: TRBJ1-1
V: TRBV7-2
CDR3: CASSARWDGFLAFF
DNA: TGTGCCAGCAGCGCCCGGTGGGATGGCTTCTTAGCTTTCTTT

D: TRBD2
size: .
J: TRBJ2-2
V: TRBV20-1
CDR3: CSARPSGIFTGELFF
DNA: TGCAGTGCTAGGCCTAGCGGGATTTTCACCGGGGAGCTGTTTTTT

D: TRBD2
size: .
J: TRBJ2-1
V: TRBV28
CDR3: CASSWREGQGEQFF
DNA: TGTGCCAGCAGTTGGCGGGAGGGCCAAGGTGAGCAGTTCTTC

D: TRBD2
size: few
J: TRBJ2-3
V: TRBV9
CDR3: CASSVEARLAGDADTQYF
DNA: TGTGCCAGCAGCGTAGAGGCAAGGCTAGCGGGAGACGCGGATACGCAGTATTTT

D: TRBD1
size: .
J: TRBJ1-2
V: TRBV2
CDR3: CASRGDRGLRGYTF
DNA: TGTGCCAGCAGAGGAGACAGGGGTTTGCGTGGATACACCTTC

D: TRBD2
size: .
J: TRBJ2-3
V: TRBV20-1
CDR3: CSASWTSRRGDTQYF
DNA: TGCAGTGCCTCTTGGACTAGCCGGAGGGGGGATACGCAGTATTTT

D: .
size: few
J: TRBJ2-3
V: TRBV24-1
CDR3: CATLGRRRGTDTQYF
DNA: TGTGCCACCCTGGGGAGGCGGAGGGGCACAGATACGCAGTATTTT

D: .
size: many
J: TRBJ2-4
V: TRBV2
CDR3: CASSDVRGKNIQYF
DNA: TGTGCCAGCAGTGACGTCAGGGGAAAAAACATTCAGTACTTC

D: TRBD1
size: few
J: TRBJ2-1
V: TRBV3-1
CDR3: CASNHDGARDSSYNEQFF
DNA: TGTGCCAGCAACCATGACGGGGCCCGGGACAGCTCCTACAATGAGCAGTTCTTC

D: .
size: many
J: TRBJ2-3
V: TRBV3-1
CDR3: CASSLRRGSTDTQYF
DNA: TGTGCCAGCAGCCTTCGTAGGGGGAGCACAGATACGCAGTATTTT

D: .
size: many
J: TRBJ2-1
V: TRBV27
CDR3: CASSLRPKRALKNNEQFF
DNA: TGTGCCAGCAGTTTAAGGCCGAAGAGGGCCCTGAAGAACAATGAGCAGTTCTTC

D: .
size: few
J: TRBJ1-3
V: TRBV11-3
CDR3: CASSQTYFRSSGNTIYF
DNA: TGTGCCAGCAGCCAAACATATTTCAGGTCCTCTGGAAACACCATATATTTT

D: .
size: .
J: TRBJ1-1
V: TRBV9
CDR3: CASSLGPELTEAFF
DNA: TGTGCCAGCAGCTTAGGGCCAGAGCTCACTGAAGCTTTCTTT

D: TRBD2
size: .
J: TRBJ2-1
V: TRBV11-3
CDR3: CAGRPEGAGAYNEQFF
DNA: TGTGCCGGCAGGCCCGAAGGGGCGGGAGCCTACAATGAGCAGTTCTTC

D: TRBD1
size: few
J: TRBJ1-5
V: TRBV19
CDR3: CASHKRRGRTDQPQHF
DNA: TGTGCCAGTCACAAGAGGAGGGGGCGGACGGATCAGCCCCAGCATTTT

D: .
size: many
J: TRBJ2-7
V: TRBV10-3
CDR3: CAIRPGGGYEQYF
DNA: TGTGCCATCAGACCTGGGGGCGGCTACGAGCAGTACTTC

D: TRBD2
size: .
J: TRBJ2-7
V: TRBV6-5
CDR3: CASSYSGRNNEQYF
DNA: TGTGCCAGCAGTTATAGCGGGAGAAACAATGAGCAGTACTTC

D: TRBD1
size: .
J: TRBJ1-4
V: TRBV7-2
CDR3: CASSPTGVINEKLFF
DNA: TGTGCCAGCAGCCCCACAGGGGTAATTAATGAAAAACTGTTTTTT

D: TRBD2
size: .
J: TRBJ2-1
V: TRBV4-1
CDR3: CASSQTGTIHNEQFF
DNA: TGCGCCAGCAGCCAAACCGGGACTATTCACAATGAGCAGTTCTTC

D: TRBD1
size: .
J: TRBJ1-2
V: TRBV5-4
CDR3: CASSRPTGGYGYTF
DNA: TGTGCCAGCAGCAGACCGACAGGGGGCTATGGCTACACCTTC

D: .
size: many
J: TRBJ2-3
V: TRBV5-5
CDR3: CASSFDWGTASTDTQYF
DNA: TGTGCCAGCAGCTTCGATTGGGGAACCGCTAGCACAGATACGCAGTATTTT

D: .
size: many
J: TRBJ1-5
V: TRBV28
CDR3: CASSPTITRNQPQHF
DNA: TGTGCCAGCAGTCCTACGATTACGCGCAATCAGCCCCAGCATTTT

D: TRBD2
size: few
J: TRBJ2-5
V: TRBV7-3
CDR3: CASSFQAGGSETQYF
DNA: TGTGCCAGCAGCTTTCAAGCGGGAGGTTCAGAGACCCAGTACTTC

D: .
size: few
J: TRBJ2-2
V: TRBV7-3
CDR3: CASSLGGSGPPGELFF
DNA: TGTGCCAGCAGCTTAGGAGGTAGCGGTCCTCCCGGGGAGCTGTTTTTT

D: TRBD1
size: many
J: TRBJ1-6
V: TRBV11-2
CDR3: CASSLQGAYNSPLHF
DNA: TGTGCCAGCAGCTTACAGGGGGCCTATAATTCACCCCTCCACTTT

D: .
size: .
J: TRBJ2-1
V: TRBV30
CDR3: CAWSVERDHEQFF
DNA: TGTGCCTGGAGTGTGGAGAGGGACCATGAGCAGTTCTTC

D: .
size: few
J: TRBJ1-5
V: TRBV6-1
CDR3: CASSRTMLSNQPQHF
DNA: TGTGCCAGCAGTCGGACAATGCTTAGCAATCAGCCCCAGCATTTT

D: .
size: few
J: TRBJ1-6
V: TRBV7-9
CDR3: CAVGGENSPLHF
DNA: TGTGCCGTCGGCGGGGAGAATTCACCCCTCCACTTT

D: .
size: .
J: TRBJ1-5
V: TRBV12-3/TRBV12-4
CDR3: CTSSRGSNQPQHF
DNA: TGTACCAGCAGTCGGGGTAGCAATCAGCCCCAGCATTTT

D: .
size: .
J: TRBJ1-6
V: TRBV20-1
CDR3: CSAKKRGGDSPLHF
DNA: TGCAGTGCTAAGAAGCGGGGGGGAGATTCACCCCTCCACTTT

D: .
size: once
J: TRBJ2-5
V: TRBV28
CDR3: CASSLTARVVAQYF
DNA: TGTGCCAGCAGTTTAACAGCCCGGGTTGTGGCCCAGTACTTC

D: .
size: few
J: TRBJ1-5
V: TRBV6-6
CDR3: CASSYGGSTASNQPQHF
DNA: TGTGCCAGCAGTTACGGGGGGTCGACAGCCTCTAATCAGCCCCAGCATTTT

D: .
size: .
J: TRBJ2-5
V: TRBV12-5
CDR3: CASGFWQQETQYF
DNA: TGTGCTAGTGGTTTCTGGCAACAAGAGACCCAGTACTTC

D: TRBD2
size: few
J: TRBJ2-2
V: TRBV18
CDR3: CASSPRGSGSPGELFF
DNA: TGTGCCAGCTCACCACGTGGAAGCGGGAGCCCCGGGGAGCTGTTTTTT

D: .
size: few
J: TRBJ1-5
V: TRBV19
CDR3: CASSDQGGNNQPQHF
DNA: TGTGCCAGTAGTGACCAAGGAGGGAACAATCAGCCCCAGCATTTT

D: .
size: many
J: TRBJ2-7
V: TRBV2
CDR3: CASRAMDTSYEQYF
DNA: TGTGCCAGCAGGGCCATGGACACCTCCTACGAGCAGTACTTC

D: .
size: .
J: TRBJ1-2
V: TRBV3-1
CDR3: CASSQDRNPRGLLNYGYTF
DNA: TGTGCCAGCAGCCAAGATCGAAACCCTAGGGGGTTGCTGAACTATGGCTACACCTTC

D: .
size: .
J: TRBJ2-1
V: TRBV28
CDR3: CASSLFSGVSYNEQFF
DNA: TGTGCCAGCAGTTTATTTTCCGGGGTCTCCTACAATGAGCAGTTCTTC

D: .
size: few
J: TRBJ2-2
V: TRBV13
CDR3: CASSQPWGGTGELFF
DNA: TGTGCCAGCAGCCAACCTTGGGGTGGCACCGGGGAGCTGTTTTTT